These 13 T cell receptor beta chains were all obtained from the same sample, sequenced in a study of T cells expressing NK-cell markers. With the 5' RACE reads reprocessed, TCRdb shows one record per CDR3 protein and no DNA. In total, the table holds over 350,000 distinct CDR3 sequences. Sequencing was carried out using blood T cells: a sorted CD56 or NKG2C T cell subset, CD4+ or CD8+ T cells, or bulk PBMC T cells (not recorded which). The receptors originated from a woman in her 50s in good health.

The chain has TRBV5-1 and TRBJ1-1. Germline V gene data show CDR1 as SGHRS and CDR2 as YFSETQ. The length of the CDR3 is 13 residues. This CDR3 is CASSLNGRTEAFF.

The CDR3 sequence is CASSLVQGAPGELFF. The rearrangement uses TRBV11-2 and TRBJ2-2; TCRdb picks TRBD1, but there is no DNA to check that call. The germline V gene encodes CDR1 SGHAT and CDR2 FQNNGV. This CDR3 is 15 amino acids long.

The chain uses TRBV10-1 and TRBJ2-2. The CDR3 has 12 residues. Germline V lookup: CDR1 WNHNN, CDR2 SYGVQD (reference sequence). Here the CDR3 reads CASSESNGELFF.

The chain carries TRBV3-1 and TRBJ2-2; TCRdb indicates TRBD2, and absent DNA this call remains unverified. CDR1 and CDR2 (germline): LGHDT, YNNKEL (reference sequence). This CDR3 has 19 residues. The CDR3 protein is CASSQTGWSGTANTGELFF. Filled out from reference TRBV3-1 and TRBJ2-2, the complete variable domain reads DTAVSQTPKYLVTQMGNDKSIKCEQNLGHDTMYWYKQDSKKFLKIMFSYNNKELIINETVPNRFSPKSPDKAHLNLHINSLELGDSAVYFCASSQTGWSGTANTGELFFGEGSRLTVL.

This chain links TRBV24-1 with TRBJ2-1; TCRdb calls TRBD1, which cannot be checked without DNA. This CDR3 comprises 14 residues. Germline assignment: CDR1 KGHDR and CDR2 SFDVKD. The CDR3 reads CATSDVTGSGEQFF.

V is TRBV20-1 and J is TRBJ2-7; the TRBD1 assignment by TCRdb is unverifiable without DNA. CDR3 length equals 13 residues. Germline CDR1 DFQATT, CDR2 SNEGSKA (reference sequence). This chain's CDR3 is CSASLRDPKEQYF.

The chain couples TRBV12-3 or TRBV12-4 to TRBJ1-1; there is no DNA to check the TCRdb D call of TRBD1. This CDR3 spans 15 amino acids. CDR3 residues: CASSFSGWENTEAFF.

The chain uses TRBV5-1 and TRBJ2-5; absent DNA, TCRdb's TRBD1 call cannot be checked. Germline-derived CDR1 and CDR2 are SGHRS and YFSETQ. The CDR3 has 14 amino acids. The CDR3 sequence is CASSRTGSGETQYF.

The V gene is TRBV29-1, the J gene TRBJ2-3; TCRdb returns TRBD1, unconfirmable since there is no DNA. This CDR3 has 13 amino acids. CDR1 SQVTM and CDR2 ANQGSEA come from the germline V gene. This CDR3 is CSVDPGLTDTQYF.

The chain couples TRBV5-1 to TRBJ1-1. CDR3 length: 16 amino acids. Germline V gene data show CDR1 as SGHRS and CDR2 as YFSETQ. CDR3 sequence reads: CASSEGPTHKNTEAFF.

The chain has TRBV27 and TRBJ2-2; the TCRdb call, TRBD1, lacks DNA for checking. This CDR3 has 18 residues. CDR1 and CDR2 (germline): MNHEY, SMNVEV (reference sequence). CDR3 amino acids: CASSLWPGQGLFPGELFF.

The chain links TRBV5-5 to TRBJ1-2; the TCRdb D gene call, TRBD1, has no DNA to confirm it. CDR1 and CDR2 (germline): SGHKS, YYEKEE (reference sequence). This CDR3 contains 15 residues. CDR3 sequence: CASSSWRQGMSGYTF.

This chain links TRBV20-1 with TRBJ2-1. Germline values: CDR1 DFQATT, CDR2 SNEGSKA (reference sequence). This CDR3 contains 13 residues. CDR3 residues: CSARDPIGNEQFF.